Presented here are 20 T cell receptor beta chains from one specimen sequenced in a study of chemoradiotherapy in HPV16-positive cancers. The assay was immunoSEQ multiplex PCR, and TCRdb's table has in-frame clones only and misses some. The sample has approximately 7,200 clones, roughly 80% seen once. Sample collection occurred from a patient who underwent chemoradiotherapy. These receptors were taken from a human donor with HPV-associated anogenital cancer.

This clone was found a few times. This chain connects TRBV15 to TRBJ1-4, with D possibly TRBD1 on 6 matching bases. The CDR3 is 14 residues long. Germline loops: CDR1 LNHNV, CDR2 YYDKDF (reference sequence). V lost 6 bases, J lost 2 bases, and 10 bases lay in between. CDR3 in DNA: TGTGCCACCAGGGTCGACAGGACTAATGAAAAACTGTTTTTT. Protein product: CATRVDRTNEKLFF. Full variable domain (outside the CDR3, taken from reference TRBV15 and TRBJ1-4): DAMVIQNPRYQVTQFGKPVTLSCSQTLNHNVMYWYQQKSSQAPKLLFHYYDKDFNNEADTPDNFQSRRPNTSFCFLDIRSPGLGDTAMYLCATRVDRTNEKLFFGSGTQLSVL.

This chain links TRBV2 with TRBJ1-1; TRBD1 matches 7 bases. The V and J ends lost 6 bases and 7 bases, in that order; junction bases with no gene match: 8. This CDR3 comprises 13 residues. Germline CDR1 is SNHLY and CDR2 is FYNNEI. CDR3 amino acids: CASSVDRADEAFF. The DNA for the CDR3 is TGTGCCAGCAGCGTAGACAGGGCGGATGAAGCTTTCTTT.

This clone was recorded once. The chain combines TRBV9 with TRBJ1-2, with a tentative D call TRBD1 (6 bases). The length of the CDR3 is 14 residues. Germline V CDR1 and CDR2: SGDLS, YYNGEE. V shed 5 bases and J shed 0 bases, with 11 bases lying between them. CDR3 DNA: TGTGCCAGCAGTTTGGACAGTCCTAACTATGGCTACACCTTC. It encodes CASSLDSPNYGYTF.

The chain combines TRBV2 with TRBJ1-6; D call uncertain. CDR1 and CDR2 (germline): SNHLY, FYNNEI. The CDR3 is 13 amino acids. The germline V and J ends were trimmed by 1 base and 9 bases, with 7 bases remaining between them. CDR3 sequence reads: CASSEGLISPLHF. In nucleotides, the CDR3 is TGTGCCAGCAGTGAAGGTTTGATTTCACCCCTCCACTTT.

The chain has TRBV21-1 and TRBJ1-4; the D call TRBD1 from the table was never checked on the DNA. TRBV21-1 has pseudogene status. The CDR3 loop spans 15 amino acids. This CDR3 reads CASSPWDRGSEKLFF. The CDR3 bases are TGTGCCAGCAGCCCCTGGGACAGGGGATCGGAAAAACTGTTTTTT.

The chain is built from TRBV30 and TRBJ2-5, with D possibly matching TRBD2 (6 bases). This CDR3 region has 14 residues. Germline V gives CDR1 GTSNPN, CDR2 SVGIG (reference sequence). Trimming took 2 bases from V and 0 from J, leaving 10 bases between them. The CDR3: CAWSPGLNQETQYF. CDR3 in DNA: TGTGCCTGGAGTCCGGGACTGAACCAAGAGACCCAGTACTTC. The full variable domain, its missing parts supplied by reference TRBV30 and TRBJ2-5, is SQTIHQWPATLVQPVGSPLSLECTVEGTSNPNLYWYRQAAGRGLQLLFYSVGIGQISSEVPQNLSASRPQDRQFILSSKKLLLSDSGFYLCAWSPGLNQETQYFGPGTRLLVL.

This clone was counted between two and nine times. The gene calls are TRBV4-2 and TRBJ2-2, with TRBD2 identical over 8 bases. The junction had 9 bases not matched to a gene; V was cut back by 6 bases and J by 6 bases. The CDR3 extends over 15 amino acids. CDR1 and CDR2 (germline): LGHNA, YNFKEQ. The chain's CDR3 is CASSDPGLGAGELFF. The CDR3 DNA reads as TGTGCCAGCAGTGACCCGGGACTAGGGGCCGGGGAGCTGTTTTTT.

The chain couples TRBV6-6 to TRBJ2-7; either TRBD1 or TRBD2 may fit D (5 bases each). This CDR3 comprises 14 residues. CDR1 is MNHNY and CDR2 is SVGAGI in the germline V gene (reference sequence). V lost 5 bases, J lost 0 bases, and 11 bases lay in between. The CDR3 nucleotides are TGTGCCAGCAGTACCGGGACGGCCTCCTACGAGCAGTACTTC. Translation gives CASSTGTASYEQYF.

On this clone: One end of the junction is discordant with germline, which a read error may explain. This sequence joins TRBV18 and TRBJ2-5; D may be TRBD2 (5 bases). Germline V gene lookup returns CDR1 KGHSH and CDR2 LQKENI. The length of the CDR3 is 16 residues. The CDR3 loop is CASSLRGSANHETQYF. CDR3 nucleotide sequence: TGTGCCAGCTCCCTTAGAGGGTCAGCCAACCACGAGACCCAGTACTTC.

The CDR3, as DNA: TGTGCCAGCAGTTTGGGACAAGGCTCTGGGGAAAAACTGTTTTTT. It yields the protein CASSLGQGSGEKLFF. This chain links TRBV28 with TRBJ1-4, with D possibly matching TRBD1 (6 bases). From germline, CDR1 is MDHEN and CDR2 SYDVKM. Deletions cut 3 bases from V and 8 bases from J, with 16 bases between. The CDR3 sequence is 15 residues long.

The V call is TRBV28, the J call TRBJ1-1; tentatively, D is TRBD1 (5 bases). The germline V gene encodes CDR1 MDHEN and CDR2 SYDVKM. V shed 6 bases and J shed 0 bases, with 17 bases lying between them. This CDR3 has 16 amino acids. CDR3 nucleotide sequence: TGTGCCAGCAGCCTTCCGGGACTTACCATGAACACTGAAGCTTTCTTT. The encoded protein is CASSLPGLTMNTEAFF.

This chain uses TRBV20-1 with TRBJ2-7; D gene unclear. CDR1 and CDR2 from the germline V gene are DFQATT and SNEGSKA (reference sequence). With 4 bases removed from V and 6 bases from J, the gap between germline ends came to 1 base. The CDR3 is made up of 8 amino acids. The CDR3: CSAIEQYF. Written as DNA, the CDR3 is TGCAGTGCTATCGAGCAGTACTTC.

The rearrangement uses TRBV25-1 and TRBJ2-1; D may be TRBD2 (7 bases). V was shortened by 3 bases and J by 5 bases, with 14 bases between the two germline ends. The CDR3 covers 15 residues. CDR1 MGHDK and CDR2 SYGVNS come from the germline V gene. CDR3 sequence reads: CASSDRGGGNNEQFF. DNA of the CDR3: TGTGCCAGCAGTGATAGGGGGGGCGGTAACAATGAGCAGTTCTTC.

The J gene is TRBJ1-3, the V gene TRBV5-1; 7 bases fit TRBD1. The CDR3 runs to 14 residues. The ends lost 2 bases at V and 1 base at J; junction bases unmatched: 0. Germline CDR1 and CDR2: SGHRS and YFSETQ. The CDR3 region is CASSLQGSGNTIYF. For the CDR3, the DNA is TGCGCCAGCAGCTTACAGGGGTCTGGAAACACCATATATTTT.

The chain joins TRBV11-3 to TRBJ1-2; D perhaps matches TRBD1 (6 bases). Germline-derived CDR1 and CDR2 are SGHNT and YENEEA. The V end lost 4 bases, the J end lost 0 bases, and 15 bases lay between the germline ends. There are 16 residues in the CDR3. The CDR3 loop reads CASSYSVRGPNYGYTF. The CDR3 DNA follows: TGTGCCAGCAGCTACTCGGTCAGGGGCCCTAACTATGGCTACACCTTC.

This chain connects TRBV29-1 to TRBJ1-2; TRBD1 aligns across 7 bases. Germline V CDR1 and CDR2: SQVTM, ANQGSEA. This CDR3 comprises 13 residues. V lost 7 bases, J lost 5 bases, and 10 bases stayed unmatched. The CDR3 DNA reads as TGCAGCGCATTGTTGACAGGGCTTTATGGCTACACCTTC. As protein: CSALLTGLYGYTF. The variable domain in full, completed from reference TRBV29-1 and TRBJ1-2, reads SAVISQKPSRDICQRGTSLTIQCQVDSQVTMMFWYRQQPGQSLTLIATANQGSEATYESGFVIDKFPISRPNLTFSTLTVSNMSPEDSSIYLCSALLTGLYGYTFGSGTRLTVV.

This chain connects TRBV21-1 to TRBJ2-7; the DNA was not used to check the table's D call, TRBD1. TRBV21-1 is deemed a pseudogene. The length of the CDR3 is 14 residues. This CDR3 reads CASSIRTGLYEQYF. CDR3 DNA sequence: TGTGCCAGCAGCATACGGACAGGCCTCTACGAGCAGTACTTC.

The gene calls are TRBV2 and TRBJ2-7; possibly TRBD1 or TRBD2 for D (5 bases each). CDR1 is SNHLY and CDR2 is FYNNEI in the germline V gene. This CDR3 contains 13 residues. The V and J ends lost 7 bases and 3 bases respectively, with 13 bases between them. CDR3 sequence: CASTPGPVYEQYF. The CDR3 DNA follows: TGTGCCAGCACCCCGGGACCCGTCTACGAGCAGTACTTC. Using reference TRBV2 and TRBJ2-7 for the parts outside the CDR3, the full variable domain is EPEVTQTPSHQVTQMGQEVILRCVPISNHLYFYWYRQILGQKVEFLVSFYNNEISEKSEIFDDQFSVERPDGSNFTLKIRSTKLEDSAMYFCASTPGPVYEQYFGPGTRLTVT.

V is TRBV7-5 and J is TRBJ1-1; TRBD1, as called in the table, went unchecked against the DNA. TRBV7-5 is a pseudogene segment. This CDR3 contains 19 residues. The chain's CDR3 is CARKPARRGNPYMNTEAFF. The CDR3 region has the DNA TGTGCCAGAAAGCCCGCTCGAAGGGGAAACCCTTACATGAACACTGAAGCTTTCTTT.

The rearrangement uses TRBV7-2 and TRBJ1-2; 10 nucleotides align to TRBD1. Per the germline V gene, CDR1 is SGHTA and CDR2 is FQGNSA. This CDR3 is 14 amino acids long. Germline trimming cut 5 bases from V and 4 bases from J; bases unmatched to any gene: 4. The CDR3 loop reads CASSPDRGPYGYTF. The CDR3 DNA sequence: TGTGCCAGCAGCCCCGACAGGGGGCCCTATGGCTACACCTTC.